This T cell receptor (beta chain) was retrieved from a study of technical replicates of blood from a few donors. The sample holds one count of this clone. Measured with immunoSEQ multiplex PCR; TCRdb has only the in-frame clones, and not every one. The sample lists tens of thousands of clones; about 95% were seen once. J lost 3 bases, V lost 4 bases, and 7 bases had no gene match. Germline CDR1 is SGHRS and CDR2 is YFSETQ. The CDR3 consists of 14 residues. Specimen: PBMCs. The chain couples TRBV5-1 to TRBJ2-7, with TRBD1 matching 7 bases. The sequence was collected from a human donor in good health. Some clones in this sample may be carry-over from other donors' samples. The CDR3 loop reads CASSQSGQRYEQYF. The DNA of the CDR3 is TGCGCCAGCAGCCAATCGGGACAGCGCTACGAGCAGTACTTC.